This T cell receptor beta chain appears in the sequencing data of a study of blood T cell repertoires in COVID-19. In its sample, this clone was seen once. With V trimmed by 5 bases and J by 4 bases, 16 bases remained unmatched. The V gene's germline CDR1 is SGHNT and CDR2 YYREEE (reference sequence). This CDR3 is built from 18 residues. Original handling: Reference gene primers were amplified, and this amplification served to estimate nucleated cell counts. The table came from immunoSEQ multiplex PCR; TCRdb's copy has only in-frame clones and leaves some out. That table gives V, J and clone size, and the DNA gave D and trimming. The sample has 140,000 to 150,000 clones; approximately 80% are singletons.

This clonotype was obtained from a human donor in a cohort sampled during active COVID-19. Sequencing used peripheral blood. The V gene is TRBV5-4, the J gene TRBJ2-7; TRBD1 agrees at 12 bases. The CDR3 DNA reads TGTGCCAGCAGAGTAGGTCCCGGGACAGGGGGCAGGAGGTACGAGCAGTACTTC. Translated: CASRVGPGTGGRRYEQYF.